In this sample, the clone carrying this T cell receptor beta chain turned up a few times. Its antigen is currently unknown. The CDR3 runs 14 residues. V trimming: 0 bases; J trimming: 12 bases; junction bases outside the gene matches: 8. CDR1 and CDR2 (germline): DFQATT, SNEGSKA (reference sequence). The data are from a study of identical twins. Findings and limits, study-wide: Part of the zero-insertion signal could reflect confounding by invariant MAIT and iNKT cells. Findings depended on cross-sectional statistics rather than tracking the same donors.

Each CDR3 protein gets one entry after TCRdb re-called the 5' RACE reads with MiXCR. The sample yields 690,000 or so distinct CDR3 sequences, 8.5% to 9.5% seen once. The sample was also reused in another study, on yellow fever vaccine responses in identical twins.

The source of this sequence is a woman between 18 and 29 years old in good health. The material sequenced was PBMCs. The gene calls are TRBV20-1 and TRBJ2-7; 13 positions agree with TRBD2. The CDR3 coding sequence is TGCAGTGCTAGAGATTCGGGGACTAGCGGGAAGGTGTACTTC. This gives the protein CSARDSGTSGKVYF.